The next 20 T cell receptor beta chains were all read from a single sample in a study of human T cells and chemical hapten exposure. Time point given: healthy volunteer bleed at 6 weeks. Total RNA was isolated from whole blood that had not been fractionated. TCRdb re-analysed the RACE reads in MiXCR, keeping a single row per CDR3 protein. The sample gives around 80,000 distinct CDR3 sequences, over 8.5% of which show up once; roughly 1.5% is in the top ten. Material: whole blood. These receptors were collected from a male donor in good health. Some clones in this sample may be carry-over from other donors' samples.

The V gene is TRBV27, the J gene TRBJ1-1; D gene uncertain. V was clipped by 5 bases and J by 5 bases, with 12 bases between them. In germline, CDR1 is MNHEY, CDR2 SMNVEV (reference sequence). The CDR3 loop spans 13 amino acids. The DNA of the CDR3 is TGTGCCAGCAGTGGTGGATGGAATACTGAAGCTTTCTTT. This encodes CASSGGWNTEAFF.

This clonotype has more than one count but fewer than ten. The CDR3 bases are TGCGCCAGCAGCCCCGGACTAGCCTCAGATACGCAGTATTTT. It encodes CASSPGLASDTQYF. The chain uses TRBV5-1 and TRBJ2-3, with 8 nucleotides matching TRBD2. Germline V gene sequence: CDR1 SGHRS, CDR2 YFSETQ. With V trimmed by 4 bases and J by 4 bases, 5 bases remained unmatched. The CDR3 is 14 amino acids.

V usage is TRBV27 and J usage is TRBJ1-2; TRBD1 is a possible D gene (6 bases). The CDR3 runs to 13 residues. Trimming took off 4 bases at V and 3 bases at J, with 9 bases between the two ends. Germline CDR1 reads MNHEY; CDR2 reads SMNVEV (reference sequence). CDR3 nucleotides: TGTGCCAGCAGTTCCCCAGGGGACTATGGCTACACCTTC. As protein: CASSSPGDYGYTF.

This chain uses TRBV3-1 with TRBJ2-1; 13 bases align to TRBD2. This CDR3 is 19 amino acids long. Germline-derived CDR1 and CDR2 are LGHDT and YNNKEL (reference sequence). J was trimmed by 3 bases and V by 1 base; bases with no gene match: 9. The CDR3 spells CASSQGPPTSGGDYNEQFF. In nucleotides, the CDR3 is TGTGCCAGCAGCCAAGGCCCCCCTACTAGCGGGGGGGACTACAATGAGCAGTTCTTC.

In its sample, this clonotype was seen a few times. V and J are TRBV6-6 and TRBJ1-2, with TRBD1 matching 7 bases. The CDR3 has 13 amino acids. CDR1 and CDR2 from the germline V gene are MNHNY and SVGAGI (reference sequence). Trimming cost V 2 bases and J 8 bases; bases outside gene matches: 5. The CDR3: CASSYGQVEGYTF. The CDR3 DNA reads TGTGCCAGCAGTTACGGACAGGTCGAAGGCTACACCTTC.

This rearrangement joins TRBV2 to TRBJ1-1; 7 nucleotides line up with TRBD1. The germline CDR1 and CDR2 sequences are SNHLY and FYNNEI. J lost 7 bases, V lost 8 bases, and 13 bases had no gene match. CDR3 length: 14 amino acids. Here the CDR3 reads CASLEQGPSREAFF. CDR3 coding DNA: TGTGCCAGCCTGGAACAGGGGCCGTCTCGTGAAGCTTTCTTT.

A few counts support this clonotype. V and J are TRBV6-2 or TRBV6-3 and TRBJ1-4; the D is unclear. Per germline, CDR1 MNHEY and CDR2 SVGEGT. The CDR3 contains 13 residues. The V gene lost 6 bases and the J gene lost 8 bases, with 13 bases spanning the gap. CDR3 amino acids: CASRWTDGEKLFF. CDR3 coding DNA: TGTGCCAGCAGGTGGACGGACGGCGAAAAACTGTTTTTT.

This clonotype was recorded at least ten times. The V gene is TRBV27, the J gene TRBJ1-1, with a tentative D call TRBD1 (6 bases). Germline assignment: CDR1 MNHEY and CDR2 SMNVEV (reference sequence). Trimming pared 4 bases from V and 3 bases from J, leaving 9 bases between. The CDR3 totals 13 residues. CDR3 sequence: CASSWRQDTEAFF. CDR3 in DNA: TGTGCCAGCAGTTGGCGACAGGACACTGAAGCTTTCTTT.

This clonotype was seen more than once but under ten times. The J gene is TRBJ2-7, the V gene TRBV5-8; 8 nucleotides agree with TRBD2. Trimming at V came to 4 bases and at J to 4 bases, leaving 4 bases not matched to a gene. The CDR3 contains 13 residues. The germline V gene encodes CDR1 SGHTS and CDR2 YDEGEE. The CDR3 nucleotides are TGTGCCAGCAGCGTGACTAGCGAATACGAGCAGTACTTC. Translation: CASSVTSEYEQYF.

There are many counts of this clonotype. At one end, the junction sequence differs from germline, possibly due to a read error. The V call is TRBV6-6, the J call TRBJ1-2; weak D call: TRBD1 (6 bases). Germline loops: CDR1 MNHNY, CDR2 SVGAGI (reference sequence). There are 15 residues in the CDR3. The CDR3 nucleotides are TGTGCCAGCAGTGGGGGGACACGCGAAAACTATGGCTGCACCTTC. It yields the protein CASSGGTRENYGCTF.

This clonotype was seen only a few times. V usage is TRBV6-2 or TRBV6-3 and J usage is TRBJ2-7; D ambiguous. This CDR3 is built from 13 residues. Between the trimmed V and J ends, which lost 2 bases and 4 bases, there was a span of 9 bases. In germline, CDR1 is MNHEY, CDR2 SVGEGT. The CDR3 spells CASSYAAPYEQYF. DNA of the CDR3: TGTGCCAGCAGTTACGCGGCACCTTACGAGCAGTACTTC.

The V and J genes are TRBV12-3 or TRBV12-4 and TRBJ1-5; 11 bases map to TRBD1. V gave up 4 bases and J gave up 6 bases; unmatched junction bases: 8. This CDR3 spans 16 amino acids. As DNA, the CDR3 is TGTGCCAGCAGTTCCGGACAGGGGGCTAAGGCTCAGCCCCAGCATTTT. Translation: CASSSGQGAKAQPQHF.

For the CDR3, the DNA is TGTGCCAGCAGCTTAGGGCCTGTGAGCACAGATACGCAGTATTTT. Translated, it gives CASSLGPVSTDTQYF. The chain carries TRBV7-6 and TRBJ2-3; D unresolved. CDR1 is SGHVS and CDR2 is FNYEAQ in the germline V gene. Trimming removed 1 base at V and 0 bases at J, with 8 bases between. CDR3 length: 15 amino acids.

This clonotype was counted only a few times. The V and J genes are TRBV20-1 and TRBJ2-3, with D unclear. The germline V and J ends were trimmed by 0 bases and 3 bases, with 25 bases remaining between them. Germline values: CDR1 DFQATT, CDR2 SNEGSKA (reference sequence). This CDR3 contains 19 residues. CDR3 in amino acids: CSARDIGLGLSPSTDTQYF. The CDR3 DNA is TGCAGTGCTAGAGATATTGGGCTAGGGCTGAGCCCGTCGACAGATACGCAGTATTTT.

This clonotype was counted many times. The chain has TRBV6-2 or TRBV6-3 and TRBJ2-6; 8 bases are shared with TRBD2. Germline values: CDR1 MNHEY, CDR2 SVGEGT. The ends lost 4 bases at V and 4 bases at J; junction bases unmatched: 9. There are 17 residues in the CDR3. The CDR3 DNA reads as TGTGCCAGCAGTTCCCTGGCGGGAGGCCTAGGGGCCAACGTCCTGACTTTC. It translates to CASSSLAGGLGANVLTF.

The genes are TRBV10-3 and TRBJ2-3; D could derive from TRBD1 or TRBD2 (5 bases each). Germline V gives CDR1 ENHRY, CDR2 SYGVKD. This CDR3 comprises 12 residues. Trimming shortened V by 8 bases and J by 2 bases, and 8 bases separated the two germline ends. For the CDR3, the DNA is TGTGCCATCTCGGGGCTCACAGATACGCAGTATTTT. Encoded protein: CAISGLTDTQYF.

This clonotype was counted at least ten times. This chain uses TRBV20-1 with TRBJ1-1; possible D gene TRBD1, 5 bases. The CDR3 sequence is 14 residues long. The V gene lost 4 bases and the J gene lost 3 bases, with 15 bases spanning the gap. Germline CDR1 DFQATT, CDR2 SNEGSKA (reference sequence). This CDR3 is CSANSGERDTEAFF. In nucleotides, the CDR3 is TGCAGTGCTAACTCGGGGGAAAGGGACACTGAAGCTTTCTTT.

This clonotype was counted between two and nine times. J is TRBJ2-7 and V is TRBV15, with D unclear. The CDR3 runs 15 residues. CDR1 is LNHNV, CDR2 YYDKDF, per germline (reference sequence). V gave up 0 bases and J gave up 2 bases, with 11 bases separating them. CDR3 sequence reads: CATSRDRPGAYEQYF. In nucleotides, the CDR3 is TGTGCCACCAGCAGAGATCGGCCAGGAGCCTACGAGCAGTACTTC.

This clonotype occurred many times. The chain carries TRBV29-1 and TRBJ1-1; TRBD1 is a possible D gene (5 bases). Trimming shortened V by 6 bases and J by 8 bases, and 16 bases separated the two germline ends. Germline-derived CDR1 and CDR2 are SQVTM and ANQGSEA. The CDR3 has 12 amino acids. The CDR3 DNA is TGCAGCGTCCCAGGCAGGGCGAACGAAGCTTTCTTT. Protein product: CSVPGRANEAFF.

This clonotype occurred many times. The CDR3 DNA follows: TGCGCCAGCAGCGATACTAGCGGGAGACAAGAGACCCAGTACTTC. It specifies CASSDTSGRQETQYF. The J gene is TRBJ2-5, the V gene TRBV5-1; 11 bases align to TRBD2. Germline CDR1 is SGHRS and CDR2 is YFSETQ. The CDR3 contains 15 residues. Losses at the gene ends were 4 bases for V and 2 bases for J; bases not matched to a gene: 4.